Shown below are 18 T cell receptor beta chains from a single sample sequenced in a study of T cell changes during pregnancy in multiple sclerosis. Assay used: immunoSEQ multiplex PCR; TCRdb lists only in-frame clones, some missing. The table lists 26,000 or so clones, 89% of them singletons. The sample in question was CD4+ T cells from peripheral blood mononuclear cells, obtained in the first trimester of pregnancy. Every receptor here comes from a female donor in good health, enrolled as a control in a pregnancy study.

This clone was detected a few times. The chain combines TRBV6-5 with TRBJ1-4; maybe TRBD1 (5 bases). Trimming shortened V by 0 bases and J by 7 bases, and 12 bases separated the two germline ends. This CDR3 has 15 amino acids. Germline V gene lookup returns CDR1 MNHEY and CDR2 SVGAGI. CDR3 sequence: CASSYSGDSSEKLFF. The CDR3 coding sequence is TGTGCCAGCAGTTACTCAGGTGACAGCTCTGAAAAACTGTTTTTT.

The chain joins TRBV7-2 to TRBJ1-5; no clear D. This CDR3 is 14 amino acids long. The V gene's germline CDR1 is SGHTA and CDR2 FQGNSA. V lost 0 bases to trimming and J lost 4 bases, with 7 bases between them. The CDR3 DNA reads TGTGCCAGCAGCTTAGCCGGGTTTAATCAGCCCCAGCATTTT. It specifies CASSLAGFNQPQHF. Using reference TRBV7-2 and TRBJ1-5 for the parts outside the CDR3, the full variable domain is GAGVSQSPSNKVTEKGKDVELRCDPISGHTALYWYRQSLGQGLEFLIYFQGNSAPDKSGLPSDRFSAERTGGSVSTLTIQRTQQEDSAVYLCASSLAGFNQPQHFGDGTRLSIL.

Relative to its sample, this clone is medium-sized. V is TRBV6-1 and J is TRBJ1-5; D not resolved. Germline lookup yields CDR1 MNHNS and CDR2 SASEGT. With 4 bases removed from V and 5 bases from J, the gap between germline ends came to 9 bases. The CDR3 contains 13 residues. The CDR3 region has the DNA TGTGCCAGCAGTGTGGAGACGGATCAGCCCCAGCATTTT. This encodes CASSVETDQPQHF.

This chain links TRBV29-1 with TRBJ2-2; TRBD1 agrees at 9 bases. The germline gives CDR1 SQVTM, CDR2 ANQGSEA. V gave up 6 bases and J gave up 10 bases; unmatched junction bases: 15. This CDR3 region has 15 residues. CDR3 residues: CSVALGQGYIKELFF. CDR3 sequence (DNA): TGCAGCGTGGCTTTGGGACAGGGATATATTAAGGAGCTGTTTTTT.

The chain recombines TRBV5-1 with TRBJ2-1, with TRBD1 matching over 10 bases. J gave up 1 base and V 3 bases, and 4 bases lay outside the gene matches. CDR3 size: 16 residues. Germline V gene sequence: CDR1 SGHRS, CDR2 YFSETQ. As DNA, the CDR3 is TGCGCCAGCAGCTCCGGGACAGGGGAATCCTACAATGAGCAGTTCTTC. Encoded protein: CASSSGTGESYNEQFF. The entire variable domain, with the rest obtained from reference TRBV5-1 and TRBJ2-1, is as follows: KAGVTQTPRYLIKTRGQQVTLSCSPISGHRSVSWYQQTPGQGLQFLFEYFSETQRNKGNFPGRFSGRQFSNSRSEMNVSTLELGDSALYLCASSSGTGESYNEQFFGPGTRLTVL.

DNA of the CDR3: TGTGCCAGCAGCCAAGAGGGGGGGAGCTCCTACGAGCAGTACTTC. Protein product: CASSQEGGSSYEQYF. The gene calls are TRBV4-2 and TRBJ2-7; TRBD2 agrees at 7 bases. In germline, CDR1 is LGHNA, CDR2 YNFKEQ. This CDR3 is built from 15 residues. Unmatched junction bases numbered 2, after V lost 0 bases and J lost 0 bases.

This chain uses TRBV18 with TRBJ2-5; 11 bases match TRBD2. Germline loops: CDR1 KGHSH, CDR2 LQKENI. V lost 5 bases and J lost 5; bases outside the gene matches: 10. The CDR3 has 16 residues. CDR3 nucleotides: TGTGCCAGCTCAACGCGGACTAGCGGGTTGAGTGAGACCCAGTACTTC. As protein: CASSTRTSGLSETQYF.

The chain links TRBV28 to TRBJ2-7; 12 bases agree with TRBD2. CDR3 length: 13 amino acids. The V gene end was trimmed by 8 bases and the J gene end by 3 bases; junction bases not matched to a gene: 2. The germline gives CDR1 MDHEN, CDR2 SYDVKM. The CDR3 DNA reads TGTGCCAGCCGGACTAGCGGGAACTACGAGCAGTACTTC. This translates into CASRTSGNYEQYF. The variable domain in full, completed from reference TRBV28 and TRBJ2-7, reads DVKVTQSSRYLVKRTGEKVFLECVQDMDHENMFWYRQDPGLGLRLIYFSYDVKMKEKGDIPEGYSVSREKKERFSLILESASTNQTSMYLCASRTSGNYEQYFGPGTRLTVT.

The gene calls are TRBV4-1 and TRBJ2-5, with TRBD2 matching over 7 bases. Losses at the gene ends were 2 bases for V and 2 bases for J; bases not matched to a gene: 5. The CDR3 is 15 residues long. Germline CDR1 reads MGHRA; CDR2 reads YSYEKL. CDR3 sequence: CASSQTVGGQETQYF. The CDR3 region has the DNA TGCGCCAGCAGCCAAACGGTGGGGGGGCAAGAGACCCAGTACTTC.

The gene calls are TRBV19 and TRBJ2-5; tentative D call: TRBD1 (6 bases). This CDR3 has 15 amino acids. Germline V gene sequence: CDR1 LNHDA, CDR2 SQIVND (reference sequence). V lost 7 bases and J 3 bases, leaving 18 bases between the germline ends. The CDR3 loop is CASKGVGSGEETQYF. CDR3 bases: TGTGCCAGTAAAGGGGTCGGGTCAGGGGAAGAGACCCAGTACTTC.

This chain connects TRBV2 to TRBJ1-2; D not resolved. Trimming shortened V by 8 bases and J by 7 bases, and 20 bases separated the two germline ends. Germline CDR1 SNHLY, CDR2 FYNNEI. The CDR3 is 14 amino acids. CDR3 bases: TGTGCCAGCCTTTCAGACGGCGGGGAAGGTGGCTACACCTTC. The encoded protein is CASLSDGGEGGYTF.

The CDR3 nucleotides read TGTGCCACCAGCAGGGATGGACAGGGGGGCCGTGAAAAACTGTTTTTT. Protein sequence: CATSRDGQGGREKLFF. The gene calls are TRBV15 and TRBJ1-4, with 10 bases lining up with TRBD1. Germline trimming cut 3 bases from V and 7 bases from J; bases unmatched to any gene: 8. From germline, CDR1 is LNHNV and CDR2 YYDKDF (reference sequence). The CDR3 extends over 16 amino acids.

This chain links TRBV5-4 with TRBJ2-7, with 9 bases identical to TRBD1. The trim removed 3 bases at V and 1 base at J, leaving 8 bases unmatched. Germline CDR1 reads SGHNT; CDR2 reads YYREEE (reference sequence). There are 16 residues in the CDR3. Written as DNA, the CDR3 is TGTGCCAGCAGCTGGGGGGGACAGGGAAGGTCCTACGAGCAGTACTTC. Its protein is CASSWGGQGRSYEQYF. Looking up the rest from reference TRBV5-4 and TRBJ2-7 gives the full variable domain: ETGVTQSPTHLIKTRGQQVTLRCSSQSGHNTVSWYQQALGQGPQFIFQYYREEENGRGNFPPRFSGLQFPNYSSELNVNALELDDSALYLCASSWGGQGRSYEQYFGPGTRLTVT.

This sequence joins TRBV10-3 and TRBJ2-7; D not resolved. V shed 3 bases and J shed 3 bases, with 15 bases lying between them. The V gene's germline CDR1 is ENHRY and CDR2 SYGVKD. This CDR3 has 15 residues. The CDR3: CAISDARLIDYEQYF. CDR3 DNA: TGTGCCATCAGTGATGCCAGGTTGATAGACTACGAGCAGTACTTC.

This clone was seen just once. V is TRBV28 and J is TRBJ1-5; TRBD1 matches at 8 bases. CDR1 is MDHEN and CDR2 is SYDVKM in the germline V gene. The CDR3 length is 15 residues. With V trimmed by 3 bases and J by 5 bases, 6 bases remained unmatched. The CDR3 is CASSLSQGAYQPQHF. The CDR3 coding sequence is TGTGCCAGCAGTTTGAGTCAGGGGGCCTATCAGCCCCAGCATTTT.

V and J are TRBV7-2 and TRBJ2-3; 11 positions agree with TRBD2. Germline-derived CDR1 and CDR2 are SGHTA and FQGNSA. J gave up 0 bases and V 5 bases, and 4 bases lay outside the gene matches. The CDR3 is made up of 16 amino acids. CDR3 bases: TGTGCCAGCAGCCTGGGACTAGCGGATAGCACAGATACGCAGTATTTT. Amino acids: CASSLGLADSTDTQYF.

V and J are TRBV29-1 and TRBJ1-1; D is undetermined. CDR1 is SQVTM and CDR2 is ANQGSEA in the germline V gene. Trimming pared 1 base from V and 5 bases from J, leaving 8 bases between. CDR3 length equals 12 residues. The DNA of the CDR3 is TGCAGCGTTGAAGTCAGGTGGACTGAAGCTTTCTTT. The encoded protein is CSVEVRWTEAFF.

This rearrangement joins TRBV4-2 to TRBJ1-2; 7 positions agree with TRBD1. Germline assignment: CDR1 LGHNA and CDR2 YNFKEQ. The V and J ends lost 1 base and 2 bases, in that order; junction bases with no gene match: 4. This CDR3 has 15 residues. This CDR3 is CASSQASTGNYGYTF. CDR3 coding DNA: TGTGCCAGCAGCCAAGCCTCGACAGGGAACTATGGCTACACCTTC.